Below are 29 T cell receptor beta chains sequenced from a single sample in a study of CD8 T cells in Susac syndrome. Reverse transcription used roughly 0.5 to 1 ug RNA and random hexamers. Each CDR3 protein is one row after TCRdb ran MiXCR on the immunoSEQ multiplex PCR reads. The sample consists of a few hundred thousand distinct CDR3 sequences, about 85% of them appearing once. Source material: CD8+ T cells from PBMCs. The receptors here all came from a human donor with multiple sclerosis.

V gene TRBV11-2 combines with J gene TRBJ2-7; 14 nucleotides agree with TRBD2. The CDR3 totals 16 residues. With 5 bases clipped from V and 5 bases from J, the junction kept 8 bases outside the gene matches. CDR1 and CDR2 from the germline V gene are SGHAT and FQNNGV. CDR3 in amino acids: CASSPPGLAGVDEQYF. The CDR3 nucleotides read TGTGCCAGCAGCCCACCGGGACTAGCGGGAGTCGACGAGCAGTACTTC.

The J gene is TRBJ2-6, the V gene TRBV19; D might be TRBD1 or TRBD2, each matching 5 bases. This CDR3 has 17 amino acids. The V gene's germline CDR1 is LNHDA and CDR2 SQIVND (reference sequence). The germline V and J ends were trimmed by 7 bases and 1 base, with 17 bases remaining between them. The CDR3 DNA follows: TGTGCCAGTATCCGACGAGGGACGGGGTCTGGGGCCAACGTCCTGACTTTC. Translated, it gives CASIRRGTGSGANVLTF.

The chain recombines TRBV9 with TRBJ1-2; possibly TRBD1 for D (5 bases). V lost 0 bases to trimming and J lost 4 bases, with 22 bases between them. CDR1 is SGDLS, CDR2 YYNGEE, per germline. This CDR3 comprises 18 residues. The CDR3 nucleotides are TGTGCCAGCAGCGTAGGAGAGGGACGCCCAGTGAGGAGCTATGGCTACACCTTC. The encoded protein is CASSVGEGRPVRSYGYTF. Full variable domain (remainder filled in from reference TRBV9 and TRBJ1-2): DSGVTQTPKHLITATGQRVTLRCSPRSGDLSVYWYQQSLDQGLQFLIQYYNGEERAKGNILERFSAQQFPDLHSELNLSSLELGDSALYFCASSVGEGRPVRSYGYTFGSGTRLTVV.

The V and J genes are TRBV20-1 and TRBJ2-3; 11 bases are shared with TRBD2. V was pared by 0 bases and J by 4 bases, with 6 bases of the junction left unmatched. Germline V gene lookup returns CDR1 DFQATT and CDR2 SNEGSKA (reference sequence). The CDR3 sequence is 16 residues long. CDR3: CSARDLWTSGPDTQYF. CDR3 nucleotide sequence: TGCAGTGCTAGAGACCTTTGGACTAGCGGGCCAGATACGCAGTATTTT.

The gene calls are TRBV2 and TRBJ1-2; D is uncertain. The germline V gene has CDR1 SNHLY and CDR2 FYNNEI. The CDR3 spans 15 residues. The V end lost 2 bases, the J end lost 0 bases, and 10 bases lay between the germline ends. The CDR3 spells CASSELGMSNYGYTF. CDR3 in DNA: TGTGCCAGCAGTGAACTGGGTATGTCTAACTATGGCTACACCTTC.

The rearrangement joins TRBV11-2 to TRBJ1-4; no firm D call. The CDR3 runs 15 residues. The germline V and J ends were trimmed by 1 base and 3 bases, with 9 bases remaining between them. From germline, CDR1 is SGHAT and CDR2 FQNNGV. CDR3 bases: TGTGCCAGCAGCTTAGTGCGGCTGGCTAATGAAAAACTGTTTTTT. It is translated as CASSLVRLANEKLFF.

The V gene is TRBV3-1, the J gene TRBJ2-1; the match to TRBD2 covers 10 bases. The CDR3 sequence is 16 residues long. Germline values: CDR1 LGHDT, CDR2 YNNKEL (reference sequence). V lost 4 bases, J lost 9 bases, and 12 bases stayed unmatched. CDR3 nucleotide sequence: TGTGCCAGCAGCCGAGGGAGCGGGAGGGCCGGGGTTGAGCAGTTCTTC. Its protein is CASSRGSGRAGVEQFF.

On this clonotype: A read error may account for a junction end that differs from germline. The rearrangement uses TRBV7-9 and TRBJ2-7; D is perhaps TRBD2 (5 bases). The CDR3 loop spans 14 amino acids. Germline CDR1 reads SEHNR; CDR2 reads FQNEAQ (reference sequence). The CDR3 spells CASSLAHNIYEQYF. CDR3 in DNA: TGTGCCAGCAGCCTAGCCCACAATATCTACGAGCAGTACTTC.

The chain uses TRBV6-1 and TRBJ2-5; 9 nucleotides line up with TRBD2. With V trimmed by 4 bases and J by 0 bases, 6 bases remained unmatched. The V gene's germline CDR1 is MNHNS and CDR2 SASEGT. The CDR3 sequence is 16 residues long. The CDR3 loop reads CASSVGTSTYQETQYF. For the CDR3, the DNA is TGTGCCAGCAGTGTAGGGACTAGCACGTACCAAGAGACCCAGTACTTC.

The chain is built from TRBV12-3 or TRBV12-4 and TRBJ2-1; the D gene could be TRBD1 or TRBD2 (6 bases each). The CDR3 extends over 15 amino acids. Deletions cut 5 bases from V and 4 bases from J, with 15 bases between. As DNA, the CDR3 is TGTGCCAGCAGTCCAACAGGGAGGAGATACAATGAGCAGTTCTTC. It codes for CASSPTGRRYNEQFF.

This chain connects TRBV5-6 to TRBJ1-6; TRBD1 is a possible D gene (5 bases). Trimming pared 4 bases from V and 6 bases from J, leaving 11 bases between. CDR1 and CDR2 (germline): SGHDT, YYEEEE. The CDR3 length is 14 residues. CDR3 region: CASSRAGLNSPLHF. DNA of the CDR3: TGTGCCAGCAGCCGAGCGGGACTTAATTCACCCCTCCACTTT.

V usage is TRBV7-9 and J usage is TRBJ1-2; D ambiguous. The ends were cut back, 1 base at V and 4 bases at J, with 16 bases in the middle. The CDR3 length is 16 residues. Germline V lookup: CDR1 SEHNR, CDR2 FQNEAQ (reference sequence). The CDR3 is CASSLDTPWVGYGYTF. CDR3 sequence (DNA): TGTGCCAGCAGCTTAGACACCCCCTGGGTAGGCTATGGCTACACCTTC.

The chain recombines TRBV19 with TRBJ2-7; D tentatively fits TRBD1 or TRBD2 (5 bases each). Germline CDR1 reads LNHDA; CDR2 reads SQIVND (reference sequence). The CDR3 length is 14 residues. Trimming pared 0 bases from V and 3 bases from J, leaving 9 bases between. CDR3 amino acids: CASSIEGTSYEQYF. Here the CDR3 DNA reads TGTGCCAGTAGTATAGAAGGGACGAGCTACGAGCAGTACTTC. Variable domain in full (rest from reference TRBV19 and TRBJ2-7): DGGITQSPKYLFRKEGQNVTLSCEQNLNHDAMYWYRQDPGQGLRLIYYSQIVNDFQKGDIAEGYSVSREKKESFPLTVTSAQKNPTAFYLCASSIEGTSYEQYFGPGTRLTVT.

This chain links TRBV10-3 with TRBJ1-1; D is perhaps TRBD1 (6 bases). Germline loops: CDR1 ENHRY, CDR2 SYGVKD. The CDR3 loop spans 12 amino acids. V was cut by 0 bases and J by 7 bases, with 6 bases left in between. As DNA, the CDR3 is TGTGCCATCAGTGAGTCGGACAGTGAAGCTTTCTTT. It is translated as CAISESDSEAFF.

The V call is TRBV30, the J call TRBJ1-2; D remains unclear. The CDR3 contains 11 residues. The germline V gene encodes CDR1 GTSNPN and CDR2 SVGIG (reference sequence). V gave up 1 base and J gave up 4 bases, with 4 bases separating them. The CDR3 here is CAWSELYGYTF. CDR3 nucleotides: TGTGCCTGGAGTGAGCTCTATGGCTACACCTTC.

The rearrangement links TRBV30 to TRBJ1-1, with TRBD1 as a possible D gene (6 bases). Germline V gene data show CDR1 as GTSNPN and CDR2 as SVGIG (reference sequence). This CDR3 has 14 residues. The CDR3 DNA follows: TGTGTCCACAGGGAGGAGATAAAAAACACTGAAGCTTTCTTT. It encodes CVHREEIKNTEAFF.

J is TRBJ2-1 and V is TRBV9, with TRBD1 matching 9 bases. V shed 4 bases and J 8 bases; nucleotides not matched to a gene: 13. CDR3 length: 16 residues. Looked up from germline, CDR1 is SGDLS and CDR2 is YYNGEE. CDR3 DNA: TGTGCCAGCAGCCAACCCCCCGGGACAGGGTTTTATGAGCAGTTCTTC. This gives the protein CASSQPPGTGFYEQFF.

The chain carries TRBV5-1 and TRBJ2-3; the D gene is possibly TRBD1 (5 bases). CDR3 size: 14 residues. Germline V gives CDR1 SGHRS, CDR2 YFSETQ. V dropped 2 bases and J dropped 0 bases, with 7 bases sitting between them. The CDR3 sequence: CASSLRQSTDTQYF. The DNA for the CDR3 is TGCGCCAGCAGCTTAAGACAGAGCACAGATACGCAGTATTTT.

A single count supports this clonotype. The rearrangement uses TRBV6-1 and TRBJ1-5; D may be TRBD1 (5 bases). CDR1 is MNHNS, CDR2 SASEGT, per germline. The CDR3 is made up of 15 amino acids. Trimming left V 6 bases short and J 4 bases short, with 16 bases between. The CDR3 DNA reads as TGTGCCAGCAGCCGACGGGGGGAAGGAAATCAGCCCCAGCATTTT. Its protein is CASSRRGEGNQPQHF.

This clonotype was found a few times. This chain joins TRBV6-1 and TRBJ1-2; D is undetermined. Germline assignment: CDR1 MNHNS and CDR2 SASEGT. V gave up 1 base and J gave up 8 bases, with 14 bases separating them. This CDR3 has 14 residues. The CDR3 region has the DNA TGTGCCAGCAGTGAAGGGGAGGGTCTCATGGGCTACACCTTC. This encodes CASSEGEGLMGYTF.

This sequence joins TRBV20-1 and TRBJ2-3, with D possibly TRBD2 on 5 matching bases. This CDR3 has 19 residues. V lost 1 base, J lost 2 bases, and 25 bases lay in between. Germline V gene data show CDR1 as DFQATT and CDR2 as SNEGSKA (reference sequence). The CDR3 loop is CSARVEVPEPRAPTDTQYF. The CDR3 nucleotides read TGCAGTGCTAGAGTGGAGGTCCCGGAGCCCCGCGCCCCCACAGATACGCAGTATTTT.

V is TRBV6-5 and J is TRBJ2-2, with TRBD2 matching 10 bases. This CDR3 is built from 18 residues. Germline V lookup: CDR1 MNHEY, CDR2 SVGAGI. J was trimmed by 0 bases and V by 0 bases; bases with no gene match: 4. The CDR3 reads CASSYSASGGPNTGELFF. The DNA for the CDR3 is TGTGCCAGCAGTTACTCGGCTAGCGGGGGACCGAACACCGGGGAGCTGTTTTTT.

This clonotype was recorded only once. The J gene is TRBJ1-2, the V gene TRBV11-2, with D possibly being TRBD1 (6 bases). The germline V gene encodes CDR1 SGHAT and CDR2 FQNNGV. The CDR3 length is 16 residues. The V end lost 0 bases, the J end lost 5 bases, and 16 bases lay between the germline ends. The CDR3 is CASSLDLTGVFYGYTF. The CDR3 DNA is TGTGCCAGCAGCTTAGATCTGACAGGAGTTTTTTATGGCTACACCTTC.

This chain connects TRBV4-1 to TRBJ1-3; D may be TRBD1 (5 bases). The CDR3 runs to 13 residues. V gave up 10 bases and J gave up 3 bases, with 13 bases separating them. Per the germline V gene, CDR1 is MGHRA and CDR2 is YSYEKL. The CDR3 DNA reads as TGCGCCACCTCGGGGGATTTTGGAAACACCATATATTTT. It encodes CATSGDFGNTIYF.

CDR3 nucleotide sequence: TGCGCCAGCATTGGGGGGGACACCGGGGAGCTGTTTTTT. It codes for CASIGGDTGELFF. This chain joins TRBV10-2 and TRBJ2-2; 7 nucleotides align to TRBD2. The CDR3 sequence is 13 residues long. V was clipped by 7 bases and J by 3 bases; unmatched bases: 2. CDR1 WSHSY and CDR2 SAAADI come from the germline V gene.

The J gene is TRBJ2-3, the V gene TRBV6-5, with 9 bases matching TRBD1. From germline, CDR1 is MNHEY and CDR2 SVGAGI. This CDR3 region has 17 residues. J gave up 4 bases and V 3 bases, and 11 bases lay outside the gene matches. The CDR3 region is CASSYTGTGRVADTQYF. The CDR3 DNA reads TGTGCCAGCAGTTATACCGGGACAGGGAGGGTCGCAGATACGCAGTATTTT.

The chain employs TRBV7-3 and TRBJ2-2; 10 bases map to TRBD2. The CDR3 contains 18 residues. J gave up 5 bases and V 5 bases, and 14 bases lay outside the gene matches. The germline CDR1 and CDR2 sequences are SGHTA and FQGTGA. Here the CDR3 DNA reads TGTGCCAGCAGCCCATCCGGGCTAGCGGGAGAAGGGACCGGGGAGCTGTTTTTT. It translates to CASSPSGLAGEGTGELFF.

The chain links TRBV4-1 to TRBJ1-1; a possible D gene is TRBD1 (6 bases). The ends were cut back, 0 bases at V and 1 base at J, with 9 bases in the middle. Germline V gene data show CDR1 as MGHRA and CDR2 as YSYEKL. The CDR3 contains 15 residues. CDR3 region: CASSQDGTTNTEAFF. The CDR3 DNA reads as TGCGCCAGCAGCCAAGATGGGACAACGAACACTGAAGCTTTCTTT.

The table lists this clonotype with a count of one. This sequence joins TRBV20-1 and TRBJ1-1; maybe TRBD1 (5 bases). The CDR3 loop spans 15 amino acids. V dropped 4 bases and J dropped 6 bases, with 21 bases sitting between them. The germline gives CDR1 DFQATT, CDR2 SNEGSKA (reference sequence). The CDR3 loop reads CSAMGGERDQAEAFF. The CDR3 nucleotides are TGCAGTGCTATGGGGGGGGAAAGGGACCAGGCTGAAGCTTTCTTT.